A single sample is the source of the 22 T cell receptor beta chains below, sequenced in a study of cytomegalovirus exposure and HLA in healthy donors. The PCR employed 60 Vbeta primers together with 13 Jbeta primers. Measured with immunoSEQ multiplex PCR; TCRdb has only the in-frame clones, and not every one. The sample has about 200,000 clones, more than 65% seen once. Material for sequencing was PBMCs. These receptors all come from a girl between 5 and 17 years old in good health and CMV-seropositive.

The V and J genes are TRBV7-9 and TRBJ1-6; weak D call: TRBD1 (5 bases). V shed 5 bases and J shed 10 bases, with 18 bases lying between them. This CDR3 region has 15 residues. Germline CDR1 and CDR2: SEHNR and FQNEAQ (reference sequence). The DNA for the CDR3 is TGTGCCAGCAGCACCCACAGGTTACGCGAGTCACCCCTCCACTTT. This translates into CASSTHRLRESPLHF. Full variable domain (remainder filled in from reference TRBV7-9 and TRBJ1-6): DTGVSQNPRHKITKRGQNVTFRCDPISEHNRLYWYRQTLGQGPEFLTYFQNEAQLEKSRLLSDRFSAERPKGSFSTLEIQRTEQGDSAMYLCASSTHRLRESPLHFGNGTRLTVT.

V gene TRBV19 combines with J gene TRBJ1-5; D might be TRBD1 (6 bases). The germline CDR1 and CDR2 sequences are LNHDA and SQIVND (reference sequence). V lost 7 bases to trimming and J lost 0 bases, with 22 bases between them. CDR3 length equals 18 residues. The CDR3 bases are TGTGCCAGTAACTCCGGGACACTCGCCCTCCTTAGCAATCAGCCCCAGCATTTT. This codes for CASNSGTLALLSNQPQHF.

The chain employs TRBV6-4 and TRBJ2-3; D gene ambiguous. This CDR3 contains 13 residues. Germline V gives CDR1 MRHNA, CDR2 SNTAGT. Trimming took 4 bases from V and 2 from J, leaving 7 bases between them. CDR3: CASSAGNTDTQYF. The CDR3 region has the DNA TGTGCCAGCAGTGCAGGTAACACAGATACGCAGTATTTT.

This clone occurred a few times. The chain recombines TRBV25-1 with TRBJ1-1, with TRBD1 matching 7 bases. The trim removed 3 bases at V and 2 bases at J, leaving 6 bases unmatched. This CDR3 is 15 amino acids long. Germline V gene sequence: CDR1 MGHDK, CDR2 SYGVNS. CDR3 in amino acids: CASSDSGQINTEAFF. CDR3 coding DNA: TGTGCCAGCAGTGACTCGGGACAGATAAACACTGAAGCTTTCTTT. Full variable domain (outside the CDR3, taken from reference TRBV25-1 and TRBJ1-1): EADIYQTPRYLVIGTGKKITLECSQTMGHDKMYWYQQDPGMELHLIHYSYGVNSTEKGDLSSESTVSRIRTEHFPLTLESARPSHTSQYLCASSDSGQINTEAFFGQGTRLTVV.

This clone was counted a single time. V and J are TRBV30 and TRBJ1-2, with 9 bases identical to TRBD1. V lost 1 base and J lost 5; bases outside the gene matches: 5. CDR1 GTSNPN and CDR2 SVGIG come from the germline V gene (reference sequence). The CDR3 runs to 14 residues. The CDR3 DNA is TGTGCCTGGAGTGCAACCGGGACAGGGTATGGCTACACCTTC. Residues: CAWSATGTGYGYTF.

V is TRBV5-1 and J is TRBJ2-3, with D possibly being TRBD2 (7 bases). CDR3 length: 13 residues. The germline gives CDR1 SGHRS, CDR2 YFSETQ. Trimming took 10 bases from V and 7 from J, leaving 19 bases between them. The CDR3 DNA sequence: TGCGCCTCCCGACCGGGGGGCTTGAATACGCAGTATTTT. This sequence encodes CASRPGGLNTQYF.

This sequence joins TRBV11-2 and TRBJ1-5, with TRBD1 matching over 9 bases. With V trimmed by 3 bases and J by 3 bases, 6 bases remained unmatched. The CDR3 is 16 residues long. The germline V gene has CDR1 SGHAT and CDR2 FQNNGV. CDR3 residues: CASSLRTGVNNQPQHF. For the CDR3, the DNA is TGTGCCAGCAGCTTGCGGACAGGGGTCAACAATCAGCCCCAGCATTTT. The full variable domain, its missing parts supplied by reference TRBV11-2 and TRBJ1-5, is EAGVAQSPRYKIIEKRQSVAFWCNPISGHATLYWYQQILGQGPKLLIQFQNNGVVDDSQLPKDRFSAERLKGVDSTLKIQPAKLEDSAVYLCASSLRTGVNNQPQHFGDGTRLSIL.

This clone was observed a single time. This chain joins TRBV4-2 and TRBJ2-1, with D perhaps TRBD2 (5 bases). Germline-derived CDR1 and CDR2 are LGHNA and YNFKEQ. Trimming took off 2 bases at V and 9 bases at J, with 17 bases between the two ends. The CDR3 is 15 amino acids. The CDR3 coding sequence is TGTGCCAGCAGCCAAACCAGAGGGTCCCCAACTGAGCAGTTCTTC. Translation gives CASSQTRGSPTEQFF.

This rearrangement joins TRBV11-2 to TRBJ2-5; D is undetermined. V dropped 6 bases and J dropped 2 bases, with 10 bases sitting between them. Germline loops: CDR1 SGHAT, CDR2 FQNNGV. The CDR3 totals 13 residues. The CDR3 protein is CASSQVVQETQYF. CDR3 sequence (DNA): TGTGCCAGCAGTCAGGTAGTGCAAGAGACCCAGTACTTC.

The chain has TRBV2 and TRBJ2-3, with 8 bases aligning to TRBD1. Trimming cost V 2 bases and J 2 bases; bases outside gene matches: 6. The germline CDR1 and CDR2 sequences are SNHLY and FYNNEI. CDR3 length: 16 residues. CDR3 nucleotides: TGTGCCAGCAGTGAATTAGGGACAGGCTCCACAGATACGCAGTATTTT. Translating gives CASSELGTGSTDTQYF.

V usage is TRBV4-3 and J usage is TRBJ1-4; D remains ambiguous. This CDR3 region has 14 residues. The germline CDR1 and CDR2 sequences are LGHNA and YSLEER. V lost 6 bases to trimming and J lost 0 bases, with 8 bases between them. The CDR3 DNA reads TGCGCCAGCAGTGTCGGTGCAACTAATGAAAAACTGTTTTTT. It codes for CASSVGATNEKLFF.

This sequence joins TRBV18 and TRBJ1-3; D is possibly TRBD1 (6 bases). The germline gives CDR1 KGHSH, CDR2 LQKENI. Trimming took 1 base from V and 4 from J, leaving 11 bases between them. The CDR3 consists of 15 residues. In DNA form, the CDR3 reads TGTGCCAGCTCACCACAGGCAGGGGAAGGAAACACCATATATTTT. It is translated as CASSPQAGEGNTIYF.

This chain connects TRBV9 to TRBJ2-3; TRBD2 aligns across 8 bases. V lost 4 bases to trimming and J lost 2 bases; unmatched junction nucleotides: 6. The germline V gene encodes CDR1 SGDLS and CDR2 YYNGEE. The CDR3 spans 15 residues. This CDR3 reads CASSRYGGDTDTQYF. CDR3 nucleotide sequence: TGTGCCAGCAGCCGCTACGGGGGGGACACAGATACGCAGTATTTT.

This clone has more than one count but fewer than ten. This chain connects TRBV10-3 to TRBJ2-3, with TRBD2 matching over 11 bases. V dropped 4 bases and J dropped 5; count of bases not matched to a gene: 5. Germline V gene data show CDR1 as ENHRY and CDR2 as SYGVKD. The CDR3 loop spans 15 amino acids. The CDR3 coding sequence is TGTGCCATCAGTGTTTCCGGGACTAGCGGAGATACGCAGTATTTT. Its protein is CAISVSGTSGDTQYF.

This clone appeared a few times. The gene calls are TRBV29-1 and TRBJ1-2; no clear D gene. CDR3 size: 12 residues. Germline V gene sequence: CDR1 SQVTM, CDR2 ANQGSEA. Between the trimmed V and J ends, which lost 8 bases and 8 bases, there was a span of 18 bases. CDR3 bases: TGCAGCCATCGACGGGAAGTAGGCGGCTACACCTTC. Its translation is CSHRREVGGYTF.

CDR3 sequence: CASSLNRIQGAKNTQYF. The CDR3 DNA is TGTGCCAGCAGCTTGAATCGTATTCAGGGGGCAAAGAATACGCAGTATTTT. The chain carries TRBV7-9 and TRBJ2-3; the match to TRBD1 covers 8 bases. Germline V lookup: CDR1 SEHNR, CDR2 FQNEAQ (reference sequence). The trim removed 3 bases at V and 7 bases at J, leaving 15 bases unmatched. The length of the CDR3 is 17 residues.

This sequence joins TRBV12-5 and TRBJ1-6, with a possible D match to TRBD1 (5 bases). The germline gives CDR1 LGHNT, CDR2 FRNRAP. The CDR3 runs to 17 residues. V lost 0 bases, J lost 2 bases, and 11 bases lay in between. CDR3 bases: TGTGCTAGTGGTTTGGTAGCGGGGGAGACCTATAATTCACCCCTCCACTTT. The encoded protein is CASGLVAGETYNSPLHF.

The chain combines TRBV20-1 with TRBJ2-7; unclear D gene. V was shortened by 1 base and J by 3 bases, with 4 bases between the two germline ends. Germline values: CDR1 DFQATT, CDR2 SNEGSKA (reference sequence). The CDR3 is made up of 11 amino acids. The CDR3 DNA follows: TGCAGTGCTAGAGCTTACTACGAGCAGTACTTC. This sequence encodes CSARAYYEQYF.

The rearrangement joins TRBV25-1 to TRBJ1-1; D remains unclear. The ends were cut back, 3 bases at V and 4 bases at J, with 15 bases in the middle. CDR1 MGHDK and CDR2 SYGVNS come from the germline V gene. This CDR3 has 15 residues. This CDR3 reads CASSDSWGGFTEAFF. CDR3 DNA sequence: TGTGCCAGCAGTGACTCTTGGGGAGGTTTCACTGAAGCTTTCTTT.

The chain uses TRBV6-1 and TRBJ1-4; D might be TRBD1 (6 bases). The CDR3 is 17 amino acids. Trimming removed 4 bases at V and 0 bases at J, with 15 bases between. Germline CDR1 and CDR2: MNHNS and SASEGT. DNA of the CDR3: TGTGCCAGCAGTGCTCTAGGACGGACAGCAACTAATGAAAAACTGTTTTTT. Amino acid sequence: CASSALGRTATNEKLFF.

This rearrangement joins TRBV6-1 to TRBJ1-5, with D perhaps TRBD1 (6 bases). Trimming took off 7 bases at V and 6 bases at J, with 13 bases between the two ends. The CDR3 is 13 amino acids. Germline assignment: CDR1 MNHNS and CDR2 SASEGT. The CDR3 loop reads CASTTGSVQPQHF. CDR3 coding DNA: TGTGCCAGCACCACAGGGTCCGTTCAGCCCCAGCATTTT.

This chain connects TRBV21-1 to TRBJ1-5. TRBV21-1 is termed a pseudogene. The CDR3 covers 17 residues. CDR3 in DNA: TGTGCCAGCAGCATCCCGTGTCTTTTCATGCTCCTACTGGCCCAGCATTTT. Translating gives CASSIPCLFMLLLAQHF.